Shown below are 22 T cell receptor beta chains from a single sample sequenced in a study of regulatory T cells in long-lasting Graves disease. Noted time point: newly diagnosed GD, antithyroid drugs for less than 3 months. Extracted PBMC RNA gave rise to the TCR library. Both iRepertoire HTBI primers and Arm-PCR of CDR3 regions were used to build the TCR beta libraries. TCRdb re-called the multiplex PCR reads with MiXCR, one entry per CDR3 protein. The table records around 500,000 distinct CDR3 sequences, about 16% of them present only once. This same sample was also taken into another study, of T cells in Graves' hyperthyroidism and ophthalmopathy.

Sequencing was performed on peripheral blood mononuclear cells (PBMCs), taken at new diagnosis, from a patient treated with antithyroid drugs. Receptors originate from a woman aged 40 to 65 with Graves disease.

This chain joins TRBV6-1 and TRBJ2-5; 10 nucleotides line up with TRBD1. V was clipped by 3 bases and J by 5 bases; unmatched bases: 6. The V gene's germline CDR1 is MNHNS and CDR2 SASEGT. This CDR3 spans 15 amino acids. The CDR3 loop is CASSDGTGARETQYF. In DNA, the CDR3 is TGTGCCAGCAGTGACGGGACAGGGGCGCGGGAGACCCAGTACTTC.

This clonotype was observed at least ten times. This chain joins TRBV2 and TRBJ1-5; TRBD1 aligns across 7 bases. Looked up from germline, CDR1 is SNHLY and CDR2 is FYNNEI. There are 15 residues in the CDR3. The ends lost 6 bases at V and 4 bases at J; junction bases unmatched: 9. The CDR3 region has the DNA TGTGCCAGCAGGGAGTCTAGGGGGCTTAATCAGCCCCAGCATTTT. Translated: CASRESRGLNQPQHF.

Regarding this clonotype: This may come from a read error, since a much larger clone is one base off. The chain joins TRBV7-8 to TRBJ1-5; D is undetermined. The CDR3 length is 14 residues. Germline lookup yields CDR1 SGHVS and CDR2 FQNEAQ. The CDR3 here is CTSSQNGRNQPQHF. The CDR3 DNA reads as TGTACCAGCAGCCAGAATGGCCGCAATCAGCCCCAGCATTTT.

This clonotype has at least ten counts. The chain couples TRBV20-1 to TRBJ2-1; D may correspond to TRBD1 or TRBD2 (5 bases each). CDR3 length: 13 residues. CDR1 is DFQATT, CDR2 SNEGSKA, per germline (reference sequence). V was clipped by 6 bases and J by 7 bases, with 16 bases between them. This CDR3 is CSAETGTRNEQFF. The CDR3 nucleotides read TGCAGTGCCGAAACCGGGACCAGGAATGAGCAGTTCTTC.

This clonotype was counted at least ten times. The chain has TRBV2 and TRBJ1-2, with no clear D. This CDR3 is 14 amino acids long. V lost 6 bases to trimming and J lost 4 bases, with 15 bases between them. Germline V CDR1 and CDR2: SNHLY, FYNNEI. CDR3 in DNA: TGTGCCAGCAGGGCCATAGCCCGCACCTATGGCTACACCTTC. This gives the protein CASRAIARTYGYTF. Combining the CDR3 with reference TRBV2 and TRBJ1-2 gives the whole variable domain EPEVTQTPSHQVTQMGQEVILRCVPISNHLYFYWYRQILGQKVEFLVSFYNNEISEKSEIFDDQFSVERPDGSNFTLKIRSTKLEDSAMYFCASRAIARTYGYTFGSGTRLTVV.

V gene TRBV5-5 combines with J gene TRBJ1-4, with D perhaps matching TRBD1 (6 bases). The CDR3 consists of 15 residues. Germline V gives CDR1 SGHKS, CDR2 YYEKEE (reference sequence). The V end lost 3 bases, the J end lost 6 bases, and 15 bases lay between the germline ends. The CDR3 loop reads CASSSHDRTDEKLFF. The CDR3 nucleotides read TGTGCCAGCAGCTCGCATGACAGGACAGATGAAAAACTGTTTTTT.

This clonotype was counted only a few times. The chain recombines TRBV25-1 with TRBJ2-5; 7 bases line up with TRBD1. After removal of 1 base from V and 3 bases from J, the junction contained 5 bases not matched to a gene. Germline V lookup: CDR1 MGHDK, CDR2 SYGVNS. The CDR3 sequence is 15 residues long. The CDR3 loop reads CASSELGTEKETQYF. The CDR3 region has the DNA TGTGCCAGCAGTGAATTAGGGACAGAGAAAGAGACCCAGTACTTC.

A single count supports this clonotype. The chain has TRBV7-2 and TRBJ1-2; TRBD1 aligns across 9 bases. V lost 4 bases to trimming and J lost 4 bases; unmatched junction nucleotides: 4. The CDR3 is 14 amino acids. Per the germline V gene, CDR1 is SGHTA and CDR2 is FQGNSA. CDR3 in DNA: TGTGCCAGCAGCTACAGGGGGCGCACCTATGGCTACACCTTC. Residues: CASSYRGRTYGYTF. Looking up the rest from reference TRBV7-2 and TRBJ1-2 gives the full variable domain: GAGVSQSPSNKVTEKGKDVELRCDPISGHTALYWYRQSLGQGLEFLIYFQGNSAPDKSGLPSDRFSAERTGGSVSTLTIQRTQQEDSAVYLCASSYRGRTYGYTFGSGTRLTVV.

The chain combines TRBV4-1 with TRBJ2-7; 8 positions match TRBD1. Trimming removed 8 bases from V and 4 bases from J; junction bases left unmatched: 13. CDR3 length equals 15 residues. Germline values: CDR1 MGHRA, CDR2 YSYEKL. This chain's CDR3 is CASAKSWTGWYEQYF. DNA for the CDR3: TGCGCCAGCGCCAAGTCCTGGACAGGGTGGTACGAGCAGTACTTC.

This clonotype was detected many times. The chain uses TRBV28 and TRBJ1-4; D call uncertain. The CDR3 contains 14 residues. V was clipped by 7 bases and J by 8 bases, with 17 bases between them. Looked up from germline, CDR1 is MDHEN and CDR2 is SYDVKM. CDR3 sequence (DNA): TGTGCCAGCACCCCAGGATCAAGGAAGGAAAAACTGTTTTTT. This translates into CASTPGSRKEKLFF.

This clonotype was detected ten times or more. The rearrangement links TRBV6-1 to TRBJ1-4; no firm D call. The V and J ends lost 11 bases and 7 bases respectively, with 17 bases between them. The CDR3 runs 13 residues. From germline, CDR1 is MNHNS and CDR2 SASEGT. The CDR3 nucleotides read TGTGCCGCCCGGGAGACATCAACTGAAAAACTGTTTTTT. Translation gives CAARETSTEKLFF.

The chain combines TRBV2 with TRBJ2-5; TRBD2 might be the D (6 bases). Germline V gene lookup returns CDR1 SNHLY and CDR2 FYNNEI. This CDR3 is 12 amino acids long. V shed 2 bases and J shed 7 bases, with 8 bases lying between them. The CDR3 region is CASSEYGGTQYF. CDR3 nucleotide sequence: TGTGCCAGCAGTGAATACGGGGGGACCCAGTACTTC.

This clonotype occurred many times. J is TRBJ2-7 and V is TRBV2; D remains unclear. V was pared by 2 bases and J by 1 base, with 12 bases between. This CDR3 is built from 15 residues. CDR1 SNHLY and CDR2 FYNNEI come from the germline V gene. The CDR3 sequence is CASSESGLLSYEQYF. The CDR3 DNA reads TGTGCCAGCAGTGAATCGGGCCTCCTATCCTACGAGCAGTACTTC. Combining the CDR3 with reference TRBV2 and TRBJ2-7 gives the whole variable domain EPEVTQTPSHQVTQMGQEVILRCVPISNHLYFYWYRQILGQKVEFLVSFYNNEISEKSEIFDDQFSVERPDGSNFTLKIRSTKLEDSAMYFCASSESGLLSYEQYFGPGTRLTVT.

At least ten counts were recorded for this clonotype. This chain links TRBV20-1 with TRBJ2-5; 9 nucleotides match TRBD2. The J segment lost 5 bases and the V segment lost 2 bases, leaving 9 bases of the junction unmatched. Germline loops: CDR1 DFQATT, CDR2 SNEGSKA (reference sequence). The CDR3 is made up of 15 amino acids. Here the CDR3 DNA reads TGCAGTGCTAGAATCCCTGCGGGGGGGCGTGAGACCCAGTACTTC. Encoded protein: CSARIPAGGRETQYF.

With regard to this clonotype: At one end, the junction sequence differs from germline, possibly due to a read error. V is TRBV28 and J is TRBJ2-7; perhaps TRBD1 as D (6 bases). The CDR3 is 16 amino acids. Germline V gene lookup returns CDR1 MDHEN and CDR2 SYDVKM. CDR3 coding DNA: TGTGCCAGCAATTCTCCCATGACAGGAGGTTTCTACGAGCAGTGCTTC. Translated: CASNSPMTGGFYEQCF.

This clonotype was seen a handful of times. Here the CDR3 DNA reads TGTGCCAGCAGCCATGCTAGCGGGGGGGCTAATGAGCAGTTCTTC. This codes for CASSHASGGANEQFF. The chain combines TRBV11-2 with TRBJ2-1; 12 nucleotides align to TRBD2. The CDR3 spans 15 residues. The V gene end was trimmed by 5 bases and the J gene end by 7 bases; junction bases not matched to a gene: 6. From germline, CDR1 is SGHAT and CDR2 FQNNGV.

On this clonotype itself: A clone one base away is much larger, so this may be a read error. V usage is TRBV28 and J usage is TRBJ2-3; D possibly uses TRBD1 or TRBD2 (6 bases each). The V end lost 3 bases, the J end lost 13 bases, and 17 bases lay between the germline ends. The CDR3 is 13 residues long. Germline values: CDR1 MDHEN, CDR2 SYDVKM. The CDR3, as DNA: TGTGCCAGCAGTTTTGAGGGCGGGACAAGGAAGTATTTT. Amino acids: CASSFEGGTRKYF.

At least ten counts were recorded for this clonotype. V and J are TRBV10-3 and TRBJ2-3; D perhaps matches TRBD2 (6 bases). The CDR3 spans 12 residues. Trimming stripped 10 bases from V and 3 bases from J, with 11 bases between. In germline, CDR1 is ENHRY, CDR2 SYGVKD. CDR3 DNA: TGTGCCACCAGGGACTCTACAGATACGCAGTATTTT. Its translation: CATRDSTDTQYF.

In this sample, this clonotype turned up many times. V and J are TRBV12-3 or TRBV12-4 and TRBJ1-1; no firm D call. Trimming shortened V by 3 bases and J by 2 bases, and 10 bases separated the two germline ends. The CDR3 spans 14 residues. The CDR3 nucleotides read TGTGCCAGCAGTTTTTCTGGCCCAAACACTGAAGCTTTCTTT. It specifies CASSFSGPNTEAFF.

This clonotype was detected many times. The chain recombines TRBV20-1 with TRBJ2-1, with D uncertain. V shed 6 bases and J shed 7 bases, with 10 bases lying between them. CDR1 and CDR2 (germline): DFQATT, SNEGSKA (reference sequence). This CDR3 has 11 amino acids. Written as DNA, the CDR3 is TGCAGTGCGACTCGGGTGAATGAGCAGTTCTTC. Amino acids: CSATRVNEQFF.

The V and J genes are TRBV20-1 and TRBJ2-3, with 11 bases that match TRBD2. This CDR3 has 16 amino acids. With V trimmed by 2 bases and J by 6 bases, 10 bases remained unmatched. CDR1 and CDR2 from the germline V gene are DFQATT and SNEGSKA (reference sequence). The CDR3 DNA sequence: TGCAGTGCTAGACCAGCTAGCGGGGGGAACTCGGATACGCAGTATTTT. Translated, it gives CSARPASGGNSDTQYF.

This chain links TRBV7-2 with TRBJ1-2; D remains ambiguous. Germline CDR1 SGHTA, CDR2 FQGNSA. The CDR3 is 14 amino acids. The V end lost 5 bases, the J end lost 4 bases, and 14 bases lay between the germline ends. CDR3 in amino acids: CASSVGVLAYGYTF. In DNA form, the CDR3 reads TGTGCCAGCAGCGTCGGTGTCTTGGCCTATGGCTACACCTTC.